The 12 T cell receptor beta chains reported below all come from one sample, sequenced in a study of CD8 T cells in ankylosing spondylitis. TCRdb independently ran MiXCR on the 5' RACE reads; one entry per CDR3 protein. The top ten hold roughly 4.5% of the sample, which has about 150,000 distinct CDR3 sequences, around 10% seen once. The material sequenced was blood, either unsorted or a sorted T cell fraction (not recorded which). These receptors were taken from a female donor with ankylosing spondylitis or in good health (not recorded which).

As to this clonotype: A much larger clone is a single base away; this may be a read error. CDR3 region: CAIRQGDTETFF. CDR3 bases: TGTGCCATCAGGCAGGGTGACACTGAAACTTTCTTT. This chain joins TRBV10-3 and TRBJ1-1; tentatively, D is TRBD1 (5 bases). This CDR3 spans 12 amino acids. Germline-derived CDR1 and CDR2 are ENHRY and SYGVKD.

This clonotype appeared many times. The genes are TRBV28 and TRBJ1-4; D is unclear. Germline V gives CDR1 MDHEN, CDR2 SYDVKM. With 6 bases removed from V and 8 bases from J, the gap between germline ends came to 16 bases. This CDR3 has 14 amino acids. DNA of the CDR3: TGTGCCAGCAGAGAGGTGAAGGGTCGGGAAAAACTGTTTTTT. Its protein product is CASREVKGREKLFF.

This clonotype was detected ten times or more. J is TRBJ1-1 and V is TRBV5-1; possibly TRBD1 for D (5 bases). This CDR3 spans 15 amino acids. Looked up from germline, CDR1 is SGHRS and CDR2 is YFSETQ. Trimming pared 1 base from V and 3 bases from J, leaving 13 bases between. The CDR3 coding sequence is TGCGCCAGCAGCTTGTCAGGACACGGTGACACTGAAGCTTTCTTT. Translation gives CASSLSGHGDTEAFF.

This clonotype has ten or more counts. V gene TRBV12-3 or TRBV12-4 combines with J gene TRBJ2-7; D unresolved. The CDR3 sequence is 11 residues long. Trimming removed 3 bases from V and 3 bases from J, with 3 bases in between. In nucleotides, the CDR3 is TGTGCCAGCAGTTTCGACTACGAGCAGTACTTC. Translating it yields CASSFDYEQYF.

At least ten counts were recorded for this clonotype. The genes are TRBV2 and TRBJ1-6; 10 nucleotides match TRBD1. V lost 11 bases and J lost 9; bases outside the gene matches: 10. CDR1 and CDR2 from the germline V gene are SNHLY and FYNNEI. CDR3 length: 14 amino acids. CDR3 sequence reads: CAGSPTGGSSPLHF. CDR3 DNA sequence: TGTGCCGGCTCACCGACAGGGGGCTCTTCACCCCTCCACTTT. Combining the CDR3 with reference TRBV2 and TRBJ1-6 gives the whole variable domain EPEVTQTPSHQVTQMGQEVILRCVPISNHLYFYWYRQILGQKVEFLVSFYNNEISEKSEIFDDQFSVERPDGSNFTLKIRSTKLEDSAMYFCAGSPTGGSSPLHFGNGTRLTVT.

Turning to this clonotype: A read error may produce the germline difference seen at one junction end. The chain uses TRBV5-1 and TRBJ2-5; TRBD1 matches 12 bases. CDR3 length: 16 amino acids. CDR1 is SGHRS and CDR2 is YFSETQ in the germline V gene. The DNA of the CDR3 is TGCGCCAGCAGCTTCACTGGGACAGGGGGCGTCGAGACCCAGCACTTC. Translated: CASSFTGTGGVETQHF.

This clonotype was picked up many times. The V gene is TRBV30, the J gene TRBJ2-6; the D gene is possibly TRBD1 (5 bases). V dropped 2 bases and J dropped 0 bases, with 11 bases sitting between them. The V gene's germline CDR1 is GTSNPN and CDR2 SVGIG (reference sequence). The CDR3 sequence is 16 residues long. CDR3 sequence: CAWSPDTTSGANVLTF. The DNA for the CDR3 is TGTGCCTGGAGTCCGGACACAACCTCTGGGGCCAACGTCCTGACTTTC.

This clonotype was seen more than once but under ten times. The DNA for the CDR3 is TGTGCCAGCAGCTTGCCCGATCTAGCGGGAACCTACGAGCAGTACTTC. Translated, it gives CASSLPDLAGTYEQYF. The V and J genes are TRBV5-6 and TRBJ2-7, with 9 bases fitting TRBD2. Germline lookup yields CDR1 SGHDT and CDR2 YYEEEE. J lost 2 bases, V lost 1 base, and 7 bases had no gene match. The CDR3 has 16 amino acids.

This clonotype occurred many times. The CDR3 region is CASSHPPPRSEQFF. DNA of the CDR3: TGTGCCAGCAGCCATCCTCCCCCACGTAGTGAGCAGTTCTTC. This chain uses TRBV7-2 with TRBJ2-1; D unclear. V was pared by 5 bases and J by 9 bases, with 17 bases between. The CDR3 consists of 14 residues. Germline CDR1 SGHTA, CDR2 FQGNSA.

The genes are TRBV12-3 or TRBV12-4 and TRBJ2-7; 9 bases are a match to TRBD2. This CDR3 comprises 15 residues. V lost 6 bases to trimming and J lost 2 bases; unmatched junction nucleotides: 8. The CDR3 sequence is CASRRSGGVTYEQYF. CDR3 sequence (DNA): TGTGCCAGCAGACGTAGCGGGGGAGTCACCTACGAGCAGTACTTC.

This clonotype occurred many times. The rearrangement joins TRBV12-3 or TRBV12-4 to TRBJ2-5, with TRBD1 as a possible D gene (6 bases). The CDR3 runs 13 residues. The V end was cut by 5 bases, the J end by 3 bases, with 10 bases between. The CDR3 nucleotides are TGTGCCAGCAGTCGGACAGAGGAAGAGACCCAGTACTTC. This encodes CASSRTEEETQYF.

The sample holds many counts of this clonotype. The rearrangement joins TRBV3-1 to TRBJ1-2, with TRBD1 identical over 8 bases. V shed 3 bases, J shed 6 bases, and the junction held 3 bases outside the gene matches. CDR3 size: 13 residues. Germline values: CDR1 LGHDT, CDR2 YNNKEL (reference sequence). The CDR3 sequence is CASSHQTGDGYTF. CDR3 coding DNA: TGTGCCAGCAGCCACCAGACAGGGGATGGCTACACCTTC. Filled out from reference TRBV3-1 and TRBJ1-2, the complete variable domain reads DTAVSQTPKYLVTQMGNDKSIKCEQNLGHDTMYWYKQDSKKFLKIMFSYNNKELIINETVPNRFSPKSPDKAHLNLHINSLELGDSAVYFCASSHQTGDGYTFGSGTRLTVV.